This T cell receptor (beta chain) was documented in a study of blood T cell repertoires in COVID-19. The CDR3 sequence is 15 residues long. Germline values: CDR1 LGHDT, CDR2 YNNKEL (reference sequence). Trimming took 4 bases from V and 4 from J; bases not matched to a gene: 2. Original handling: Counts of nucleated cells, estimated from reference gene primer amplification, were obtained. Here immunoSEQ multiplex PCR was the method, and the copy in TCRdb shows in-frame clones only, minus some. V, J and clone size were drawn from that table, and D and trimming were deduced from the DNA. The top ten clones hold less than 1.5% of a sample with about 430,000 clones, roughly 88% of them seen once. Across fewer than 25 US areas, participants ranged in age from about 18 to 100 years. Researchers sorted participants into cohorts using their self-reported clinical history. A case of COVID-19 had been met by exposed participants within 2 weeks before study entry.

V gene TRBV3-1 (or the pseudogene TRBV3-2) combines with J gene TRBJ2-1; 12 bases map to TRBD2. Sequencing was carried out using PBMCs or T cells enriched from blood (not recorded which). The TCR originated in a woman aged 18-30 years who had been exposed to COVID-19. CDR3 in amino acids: CASSPLAGGYNEQFF. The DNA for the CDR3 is TGTGCCAGCAGCCCGCTAGCGGGAGGGTACAATGAGCAGTTCTTC.